This T cell receptor (beta chain) emerged from a study of CD8 T cells in ankylosing spondylitis. This clonotype was detected many times. One end of the junction is discordant with germline, which a read error may explain. CDR3 size: 15 residues. Germline V CDR1 and CDR2: LGHNA, YSLEER. TCRdb ran MiXCR on the 5' RACE reads and lists one entry per CDR3 protein. The profile shows approximately 260,000 distinct CDR3 sequences, 15% to 20% of them singletons. The rearrangement joins TRBV4-3 to TRBJ2-1; D call uncertain. Sample: blood, either unsorted or a sorted T cell fraction (not recorded which). The sequence derives from a male donor with ankylosing spondylitis or in good health (not recorded which). CDR3 sequence: CASSEDRSSYNEQFF. The CDR3 bases are TGCGCCAGCAGCGAAGATAGGAGCTCCTACAATGAGCAGTTCTTC.